The next 29 T cell receptor beta chains were all read from a single sample in a study of cytomegalovirus exposure and HLA in healthy donors. The PCR made use of 60 Vbeta and 13 Jbeta primers. The method was immunoSEQ multiplex PCR; TCRdb's version includes in-frame clones alone and lacks a portion of them. The table lists roughly 250,000 clones, about 66% of them singletons. The specimen sequenced was PBMCs. The receptors here all came from a female donor in good health and CMV-seronegative.

Comments on this clone: The same CDR3 can be traced to other DNA sequences in this sample. The CDR3 sequence is CASSLGGGSYGYTF. The CDR3 DNA sequence: TGCGCCAGCAGCTTGGGTGGAGGGAGCTATGGCTACACCTTC. The rearrangement links TRBV5-1 to TRBJ1-2; D not certain. Trimming stripped 0 bases from V and 4 bases from J, with 10 bases between. Germline values: CDR1 SGHRS, CDR2 YFSETQ. The length of the CDR3 is 14 residues.

This chain joins TRBV7-8 and TRBJ2-1; 14 bases match TRBD2. The V segment lost 4 bases and the J segment 11 bases; nucleotides outside the gene matches: 7. This CDR3 comprises 15 residues. CDR1 and CDR2 (germline): SGHVS, FQNEAQ. The CDR3 sequence is CASSSFRTSGRKQFF. DNA for the CDR3: TGTGCCAGCAGCTCCTTTCGGACTAGCGGGAGGAAGCAGTTCTTC.

The chain carries TRBV7-8 and TRBJ2-2, with TRBD2 identical over 14 bases. The ends lost 3 bases at V and 0 bases at J; junction bases unmatched: 9. This CDR3 comprises 20 residues. Germline values: CDR1 SGHVS, CDR2 FQNEAQ. The CDR3 DNA sequence: TGTGCCAGCAGCTTTTATTGGTCGGGACTAGCGGGGGCGAACACCGGGGAGCTGTTTTTT. Translation: CASSFYWSGLAGANTGELFF.

This clone was counted a few times. V gene TRBV7-9 combines with J gene TRBJ1-4; TRBD1 is a possible D gene (5 bases). Per the germline V gene, CDR1 is SEHNR and CDR2 is FQNEAQ (reference sequence). V shed 3 bases and J shed 0 bases, with 8 bases lying between them. The CDR3 is 15 amino acids. DNA of the CDR3: TGTGCCAGCAGCTTGGACACCTCAACTAATGAAAAACTGTTTTTT. The encoded protein is CASSLDTSTNEKLFF.

Comments on this clone: Sequence at one end of the junction differs from germline and may be a read error. This chain links TRBV18 with TRBJ2-6, with TRBD2 matching 10 bases. From germline, CDR1 is KGHSH and CDR2 LQKENI. The length of the CDR3 is 18 residues. CDR3 region: CASSPLLAGHQGANVLTF. The CDR3 nucleotides are TGTGCCAGCTCGCCACTACTAGCGGGACATCAAGGGGCCAACGTCCTGACTTTC.

This chain links TRBV6-5 with TRBJ1-5; D might be TRBD1 (6 bases). Germline CDR1 reads MNHEY; CDR2 reads SVGAGI. V shed 5 bases and J shed 5 bases, with 13 bases lying between them. CDR3 length equals 14 residues. The CDR3 DNA reads as TGTGCCAGCAGTACGGCAAGGACAGATCAGCCCCAGCATTTT. This translates into CASSTARTDQPQHF.

V and J are TRBV30 and TRBJ2-7, with D possibly matching TRBD2 (5 bases). CDR3 length equals 14 residues. Germline CDR1 reads GTSNPN; CDR2 reads SVGIG (reference sequence). V lost 1 base and J lost 6, with 16 bases in between. CDR3 sequence (DNA): TGTGCCTGGAGTGCTGGTTCGGGGAGCGGCGAGCAGTACTTC. It translates to CAWSAGSGSGEQYF.

The chain carries TRBV28 and TRBJ2-7; tentative D call: TRBD1 (6 bases). The ends were cut back, 2 bases at V and 7 bases at J, with 18 bases in the middle. The CDR3 spans 15 residues. In germline, CDR1 is MDHEN, CDR2 SYDVKM. The CDR3 DNA reads as TGTGCCAGCAGTTTACTCAGGGGTAACCCCTGGGAGCAGTACTTC. It translates to CASSLLRGNPWEQYF.

The CDR3 sequence is CASSPSGSYEQYF. CDR3 nucleotide sequence: TGTGCCAGCAGCCCTAGCGGATCCTACGAGCAGTACTTC. This chain connects TRBV7-9 to TRBJ2-7; 7 nucleotides agree with TRBD2. Trimming cost V 5 bases and J 1 base; bases outside gene matches: 2. This CDR3 comprises 13 residues. Germline CDR1 is SEHNR and CDR2 is FQNEAQ (reference sequence).

This chain links TRBV5-1 with TRBJ2-1; 9 positions agree with TRBD1. The CDR3 runs 16 residues. Germline V gives CDR1 SGHRS, CDR2 YFSETQ. V dropped 0 bases and J dropped 4; count of bases not matched to a gene: 5. The CDR3: CASSLATGGKYNEQFF. For the CDR3, the DNA is TGCGCCAGCAGCTTGGCTACAGGGGGCAAATACAATGAGCAGTTCTTC.

This chain links TRBV19 with TRBJ1-5; the D is unclear. Germline CDR1 and CDR2: LNHDA and SQIVND (reference sequence). V lost 8 bases and J 0 bases, leaving 8 bases between the germline ends. CDR3 length: 13 amino acids. CDR3: CASGWASNQPQHF. Here the CDR3 DNA reads TGTGCCAGTGGGTGGGCTAGCAATCAGCCCCAGCATTTT.

A few counts support this clone. The junction differs from germline at one of its ends, possibly a read error. This chain uses TRBV7-9 with TRBJ2-1, with D possibly TRBD1 on 6 matching bases. The CDR3 is made up of 13 amino acids. CDR1 SEHNR and CDR2 FQNEAQ come from the germline V gene (reference sequence). The CDR3 coding sequence is TGTGCCAGCAGCGCCCGACCTGACTGGGGGCCAGTCTTC. It yields the protein CASSARPDWGPVF.

The chain carries TRBV30 and TRBJ2-4; weak D call: TRBD1 (5 bases). Per germline, CDR1 GTSNPN and CDR2 SVGIG (reference sequence). The CDR3 loop spans 15 amino acids. Deletions cut 0 bases from V and 3 bases from J, with 12 bases between. The CDR3 DNA follows: TGTGCCTGGAGTGTTCCAGGGTTGGACAAAAACATTCAGTACTTC. Translation: CAWSVPGLDKNIQYF.

The chain uses TRBV9 and TRBJ2-2, with D hard to call. Germline V gene data show CDR1 as SGDLS and CDR2 as YYNGEE. This CDR3 is built from 15 residues. V lost 4 bases and J 1 base, leaving 11 bases between the germline ends. CDR3 DNA sequence: TGTGCCAGCAGCTCTGAGCGTCAGAACACCGGGGAGCTGTTTTTT. It encodes CASSSERQNTGELFF.

J is TRBJ1-4 and V is TRBV28, with 7 nucleotides matching TRBD1. The ends lost 2 bases at V and 11 bases at J; junction bases unmatched: 5. The CDR3 loop spans 13 amino acids. The germline gives CDR1 MDHEN, CDR2 SYDVKM. CDR3 in DNA: TGTGCCAGCAGTTTAGGGGACAGCGCCAAACTGTTTTTT. It translates to CASSLGDSAKLFF.

This clone was picked up a small number of times. This chain joins TRBV21-1 and TRBJ1-4; the D call TRBD1 from the table was never checked on the DNA. TRBV21-1 is designated a pseudogene. The CDR3 sequence is 14 residues long. The CDR3 sequence: CASSASRAREKLFF. CDR3 nucleotides: TGTGCCAGCAGCGCATCCAGGGCGAGAGAAAAACTGTTTTTT.

The chain carries TRBV6-5 and TRBJ2-3; the D gene is possibly TRBD2 (5 bases). The CDR3 contains 16 residues. CDR1 is MNHEY and CDR2 is SVGAGI in the germline V gene. Trimming removed 0 bases from V and 2 bases from J, with 12 bases in between. CDR3 sequence reads: CASSYSWETITDTQYF. CDR3 sequence (DNA): TGTGCCAGCAGTTACTCATGGGAGACTATCACAGATACGCAGTATTTT.

This chain uses TRBV14 with TRBJ1-2, with 8 bases aligning to TRBD1. The CDR3 extends over 18 amino acids. V gave up 0 bases and J gave up 8 bases; unmatched junction bases: 17. Germline-derived CDR1 and CDR2 are SGHDN and FVKESK. CDR3 coding DNA: TGTGCCAGCAGCCAAGATCCCCCGTCGGGCCAGGGGGCGTACGGCTACACCTTC. Translation: CASSQDPPSGQGAYGYTF.

The J gene is TRBJ1-1, the V gene TRBV6-1, with D maybe TRBD1 (6 bases). There are 12 residues in the CDR3. Per the germline V gene, CDR1 is MNHNS and CDR2 is SASEGT. V lost 10 bases to trimming and J lost 5 bases, with 14 bases between them. CDR3 in DNA: TGTGCCATCCTCAGGGGTGGGACTGAAGCTTTCTTT. This translates into CAILRGGTEAFF.

This clone was picked up one time. The rearrangement joins TRBV21-1 to TRBJ1-5; the D segment call TRBD1 is taken from the table without a DNA check. TRBV21-1 is classified as a pseudogene. The CDR3 sequence is 17 residues long. CDR3 protein: CASRGTDRGNSNQPQHF. The CDR3, as DNA: TGTGCCAGCAGGGGGACGGACAGGGGAAATAGCAATCAGCCCCAGCATTTT.

The J gene is TRBJ2-5, the V gene TRBV4-2; 7 bases are shared with TRBD2. The assigned J gene may be wrong: the sequence end matches TRBJ2-7 better. This CDR3 is built from 17 residues. From germline, CDR1 is LGHNA and CDR2 YNFKEQ. Here the CDR3 DNA reads TGTGCCAGCAGCCAAGGGGGGGAGGGGTCTTGGTCCTACGAGCAGTACTTC. Translated, it gives CASSQGGEGSWSYEQYF.

This rearrangement joins TRBV19 to TRBJ1-5, with TRBD1 as a possible D gene (5 bases). The CDR3 is 13 amino acids. Germline assignment: CDR1 LNHDA and CDR2 SQIVND (reference sequence). The V end was cut by 4 bases, the J end by 5 bases, with 9 bases between. The CDR3 reads CASSTPGHQPQHF. The CDR3 DNA is TGTGCCAGTAGTACCCCAGGGCATCAGCCCCAGCATTTT.

The chain recombines TRBV6-5 with TRBJ1-4, with a possible D match to TRBD1 (6 bases). The germline gives CDR1 MNHEY, CDR2 SVGAGI. V gave up 3 bases and J gave up 4 bases, with 15 bases separating them. This CDR3 region has 16 residues. The chain's CDR3 is CASSYGSTGLNEKLFF. Written as DNA, the CDR3 is TGTGCCAGCAGTTATGGGTCGACAGGCCTTAATGAAAAACTGTTTTTT.

This clone was counted a few times. The chain combines TRBV21-1 with TRBJ2-7; TRBD2 was called by the table and not checked on the DNA. TRBV21-1 is termed a pseudogene. The CDR3 totals 15 residues. The CDR3 spells CASSNSGRAVYEQYF. CDR3 sequence (DNA): TGTGCCAGCAGCAACAGCGGGAGGGCCGTGTACGAGCAGTACTTC.

The V gene is TRBV7-9, the J gene TRBJ2-2; D might be TRBD1 (6 bases). The V end lost 5 bases, the J end lost 0 bases, and 10 bases lay between the germline ends. This CDR3 has 15 amino acids. The germline gives CDR1 SEHNR, CDR2 FQNEAQ (reference sequence). CDR3 coding DNA: TGTGCCAGCAGCCGGGACACAGCGAACACCGGGGAGCTGTTTTTT. This codes for CASSRDTANTGELFF.

The chain is built from TRBV5-4 and TRBJ2-7; possible D gene TRBD2, 6 bases. From germline, CDR1 is SGHNT and CDR2 YYREEE (reference sequence). V lost 4 bases, J lost 1 base, and 15 bases lay in between. The CDR3 runs 15 residues. The CDR3 loop is CASSLGRDQSYEQYF. The CDR3 DNA sequence: TGTGCCAGCAGCCTAGGGCGGGACCAATCCTACGAGCAGTACTTC.

The chain combines TRBV20-1 with TRBJ2-5; D is perhaps TRBD2 (5 bases). Germline lookup yields CDR1 DFQATT and CDR2 SNEGSKA (reference sequence). The CDR3 has 11 amino acids. Trimming pared 7 bases from V and 3 bases from J, leaving 9 bases between. CDR3 coding DNA: TGCAGTGTCACTAGTAAAGAGACCCAGTACTTC. Protein product: CSVTSKETQYF.

The chain couples TRBV10-1 to TRBJ2-1; 9 bases are shared with TRBD2. CDR1 is WNHNN, CDR2 SYGVQD, per germline (reference sequence). The CDR3 runs to 14 residues. V was pared by 5 bases and J by 6 bases, with 5 bases of the junction left unmatched. CDR3 protein: CASSRSGRSNEQFF. The CDR3 nucleotides are TGCGCCAGCAGTCGTAGCGGGAGAAGCAATGAGCAGTTCTTC.

The rearrangement joins TRBV19 to TRBJ2-4, with TRBD1 matching over 8 bases. Germline V lookup: CDR1 LNHDA, CDR2 SQIVND (reference sequence). With 4 bases clipped from V and 6 bases from J, the junction kept 11 bases outside the gene matches. The CDR3 contains 16 residues. CDR3 bases: TGTGCCAGTAGTACGCGGGCAGGGGGCAGAGGAAACATTCAGTACTTC. Its protein is CASSTRAGGRGNIQYF.